The 29 T cell receptor beta chains reported below all come from one sample, sequenced in a study of CD8+ T cells in alopecia areata. Treatment noted: oral pan-JAK inhibitor, 5-10 mg twice daily. Following RNA extraction, reverse transcription yielded cDNA that acted as the sequencing template. Libraries were prepared by immunoSEQ multiplex PCR; TCRdb keeps only in-frame clonotypes and omits some of them. The table has 250,000 to 300,000 clones, 58% seen once. The sample here was CD4+ T cells sorted from blood, taken at week 24, from a patient treated with tofacitinib. Every receptor here comes from a human donor with alopecia areata.

The chain recombines TRBV7-9 with TRBJ1-5; maybe TRBD1 (5 bases). The CDR3 has 13 amino acids. Looked up from germline, CDR1 is SEHNR and CDR2 is FQNEAQ (reference sequence). Trimming pared 2 bases from V and 5 bases from J, leaving 7 bases between. The DNA for the CDR3 is TGTGCCAGCAGCTTAAGAGGGGATCAGCCCCAGCATTTT. Translating it yields CASSLRGDQPQHF. The whole variable domain, filled in from reference TRBV7-9 and TRBJ1-5, reads DTGVSQNPRHKITKRGQNVTFRCDPISEHNRLYWYRQTLGQGPEFLTYFQNEAQLEKSRLLSDRFSAERPKGSFSTLEIQRTEQGDSAMYLCASSLRGDQPQHFGDGTRLSIL.

This clone was picked up one time. The rearrangement joins TRBV6-1 to TRBJ1-2, with 7 positions matching TRBD1. There are 15 residues in the CDR3. Germline V gene lookup returns CDR1 MNHNS and CDR2 SASEGT. V shed 5 bases, J shed 2 bases, and the junction held 8 bases outside the gene matches. The CDR3 is CASSRQGKHNYGYTF. CDR3 sequence (DNA): TGTGCCAGCAGTCGACAGGGAAAGCACAACTATGGCTACACCTTC.

The chain couples TRBV10-3 to TRBJ2-7; 12 bases are a match to TRBD2. V shed 0 bases and J 0 bases; nucleotides not matched to a gene: 18. Germline V lookup: CDR1 ENHRY, CDR2 SYGVKD. This CDR3 is built from 22 residues. The CDR3 DNA is TGTGCCATCAGTGAGTCCCACCCCCGAGGGCTAGCGGGGGGGATCAGCTCCTACGAGCAGTACTTC. As protein: CAISESHPRGLAGGISSYEQYF.

This chain connects TRBV6-1 to TRBJ1-3; 8 nucleotides line up with TRBD1. CDR3 length: 15 residues. The germline V gene has CDR1 MNHNS and CDR2 SASEGT. V was clipped by 7 bases and J by 0 bases; unmatched bases: 5. CDR3 sequence: CASKGQGNSGNTIYF. DNA of the CDR3: TGTGCCAGCAAAGGACAGGGTAACTCTGGAAACACCATATATTTT.

The chain links TRBV7-9 to TRBJ1-1; 7 bases agree with TRBD1. CDR3 length: 13 amino acids. Germline V CDR1 and CDR2: SEHNR, FQNEAQ (reference sequence). V trimming: 5 bases; J trimming: 6 bases; junction bases outside the gene matches: 6. The CDR3 loop reads CASSHDRAAEAFF. The CDR3 nucleotides are TGTGCCAGCAGCCATGACAGGGCCGCTGAAGCTTTCTTT.

J is TRBJ2-3 and V is TRBV7-2; tentatively, D is TRBD1 (6 bases). CDR3 length equals 17 residues. The germline V gene has CDR1 SGHTA and CDR2 FQGNSA. Trimming removed 5 bases at V and 2 bases at J, with 20 bases between. The CDR3 DNA is TGTGCCAGCAGCCGTCACTCGACAGGCCTACACACAGATACGCAGTATTTT. This translates into CASSRHSTGLHTDTQYF.

The CDR3 loop is CASSSKSGPNEKLFF. CDR3 sequence (DNA): TGCGCCAGCAGCTCAAAATCCGGACCTAATGAAAAACTGTTTTTT. The gene calls are TRBV5-1 and TRBJ1-4; no clear D gene. Germline V gives CDR1 SGHRS, CDR2 YFSETQ. Deletions cut 3 bases from V and 3 bases from J, with 12 bases between. The CDR3 is made up of 15 amino acids.

The chain links TRBV29-1 to TRBJ2-1; D is ambiguous. Trimming removed 4 bases at V and 8 bases at J, with 12 bases between. This CDR3 has 12 residues. CDR1 and CDR2 from the germline V gene are SQVTM and ANQGSEA. In nucleotides, the CDR3 is TGCAGCGTTGCAGTCAGTCTGGATGAGCAGTTCTTC. Protein product: CSVAVSLDEQFF.

This clone was seen more than once but under ten times. V is TRBV29-1 and J is TRBJ2-5; TRBD2 aligns across 7 bases. Trimming cost V 6 bases and J 5 bases; bases outside gene matches: 12. Looked up from germline, CDR1 is SQVTM and CDR2 is ANQGSEA. The CDR3 is made up of 14 amino acids. DNA for the CDR3: TGCAGCGTACAAAAGCGGGGCGGCGGGGAGACCCAGTACTTC. Translated, it gives CSVQKRGGGETQYF.

The chain couples TRBV23-1 to TRBJ1-3, with TRBD1 matching 7 bases. TRBV23-1 is marked as an open reading frame, function uncertain. The trim removed 4 bases at V and 0 bases at J, leaving 9 bases unmatched. The CDR3 sequence is 17 residues long. The chain's CDR3 is CASSRGQEKDSGNTIYF. CDR3 DNA sequence: TGCGCCAGCAGTCGCGGACAGGAAAAAGACTCTGGAAACACCATATATTTT.

This clone was seen once. This rearrangement joins TRBV30 to TRBJ2-3, with TRBD2 as a possible D gene (6 bases). Germline V gene data show CDR1 as GTSNPN and CDR2 as SVGIG (reference sequence). Trimming shortened V by 6 bases and J by 2 bases, and 9 bases separated the two germline ends. The CDR3 contains 12 residues. The CDR3 protein is CACRDFTDTQYF. In DNA form, the CDR3 reads TGTGCCTGTCGGGACTTCACAGATACGCAGTATTTT.

This clone was observed many times. V is TRBV5-6 and J is TRBJ2-7, with D perhaps TRBD2 (6 bases). The CDR3 is 16 residues long. V lost 0 bases to trimming and J lost 3 bases, with 16 bases between them. The germline V gene has CDR1 SGHDT and CDR2 YYEEEE. CDR3 sequence: CASSLALRDSYYEQYF. CDR3 bases: TGTGCCAGCAGCTTGGCGTTACGGGACTCCTACTACGAGCAGTACTTC.

The CDR3 here is CASSPGQEPLTDTQYF. CDR3 coding DNA: TGTGCCAGCAGTCCGGGACAGGAACCCTTGACAGATACGCAGTATTTT. The J gene is TRBJ2-3, the V gene TRBV11-1; 8 positions match TRBD1. V lost 6 bases and J lost 3; bases outside the gene matches: 11. The CDR3 loop spans 16 amino acids. Germline CDR1 reads SGHAT; CDR2 reads FQDESV (reference sequence).

This clone was counted a few times. CDR3 in DNA: TGTGCCAGCAGCTGGGGACAGGGAGGTGTCACCGGGGAGCTGTTTTTT. As protein: CASSWGQGGVTGELFF. The V gene is TRBV7-3, the J gene TRBJ2-2; 9 bases match TRBD1. The CDR3 is 16 residues long. Germline V CDR1 and CDR2: SGHTA, FQGTGA. Germline trimming cut 4 bases from V and 4 bases from J; bases unmatched to any gene: 7.

The chain carries TRBV4-1 and TRBJ2-1; D is unclear. Germline V gene data show CDR1 as MGHRA and CDR2 as YSYEKL. The ends were cut back, 4 bases at V and 4 bases at J, with 17 bases in the middle. The CDR3 sequence is 16 residues long. In nucleotides, the CDR3 is TGCGCCAGCAGCCGAAGTACGGTCCTACTATACAATGAGCAGTTCTTC. Its translation is CASSRSTVLLYNEQFF.

The V call is TRBV30, the J call TRBJ1-5; no reliable D call. The CDR3 has 13 amino acids. In germline, CDR1 is GTSNPN, CDR2 SVGIG (reference sequence). V lost 0 bases and J lost 7, with 10 bases in between. The CDR3 region is CAWSVSNGQPQHF. The CDR3 nucleotides read TGTGCCTGGAGTGTGTCCAACGGCCAGCCCCAGCATTTT.

This clone showed up just a few times. Within the sample, other DNA sequences also encode this same CDR3. CDR3 coding DNA: TGTGCCAGCAGCTTAGGACAGAACTATGGCTACACCTTC. Translated: CASSLGQNYGYTF. This chain connects TRBV11-2 to TRBJ1-2; weak D call: TRBD1 (5 bases). V was shortened by 1 base and J by 2 bases, with 5 bases between the two germline ends. The CDR3 is 13 amino acids. CDR1 and CDR2 (germline): SGHAT, FQNNGV.

J is TRBJ1-5 and V is TRBV30; 8 nucleotides match TRBD1. V trimming: 4 bases; J trimming: 7 bases; junction bases outside the gene matches: 9. This CDR3 comprises 14 residues. Germline V lookup: CDR1 GTSNPN, CDR2 SVGIG (reference sequence). As DNA, the CDR3 is TGTGCCTGGACCGCCCCAGGGGGCGCCCAGCCCCAGCATTTT. Its translation: CAWTAPGGAQPQHF. Combining the CDR3 with reference TRBV30 and TRBJ1-5 gives the whole variable domain SQTIHQWPATLVQPVGSPLSLECTVEGTSNPNLYWYRQAAGRGLQLLFYSVGIGQISSEVPQNLSASRPQDRQFILSSKKLLLSDSGFYLCAWTAPGGAQPQHFGDGTRLSIL.

The genes are TRBV7-9 and TRBJ2-5; TRBD1 might be the D (6 bases). The germline gives CDR1 SEHNR, CDR2 FQNEAQ (reference sequence). The ends were cut back, 5 bases at V and 9 bases at J, with 31 bases in the middle. The CDR3 has 18 amino acids. The chain's CDR3 is CASSPWSGPGQGRVAQYF. As DNA, the CDR3 is TGTGCCAGCAGCCCATGGTCAGGCCCGGGACAAGGTCGGGTGGCCCAGTACTTC.

This clone was detected only a few times. This sample includes further DNA sequences coding for the same CDR3. The V call is TRBV7-9, the J call TRBJ2-3; D is uncertain. V was clipped by 3 bases and J by 9 bases, with 10 bases between them. The CDR3 length is 12 residues. Looked up from germline, CDR1 is SEHNR and CDR2 is FQNEAQ (reference sequence). The CDR3 region is CASSLDGGTQYF. CDR3 in DNA: TGTGCCAGCAGCTTGGACGGTGGGACGCAGTATTTT.

This clone appeared once. The V call is TRBV5-4, the J call TRBJ1-2; maybe TRBD1 (5 bases). The V gene lost 5 bases and the J gene lost 1 base, with 15 bases spanning the gap. Germline V gives CDR1 SGHNT, CDR2 YYREEE (reference sequence). This CDR3 is built from 15 residues. This chain's CDR3 is CASSSGRTNNYGYTF. CDR3 DNA sequence: TGTGCCAGCAGTTCGGGACGGACTAATAACTATGGCTACACCTTC.

This clone was seen only once. The genes are TRBV5-1 and TRBJ2-2; 9 bases agree with TRBD1. The CDR3 runs to 15 residues. Germline V lookup: CDR1 SGHRS, CDR2 YFSETQ. V shed 2 bases, J shed 4 bases, and the junction held 3 bases outside the gene matches. The CDR3 loop is CASSFTTGGTGELFF. CDR3 in DNA: TGCGCCAGCAGCTTTACGACAGGGGGCACCGGGGAGCTGTTTTTT.

This sequence joins TRBV7-2 and TRBJ2-5; weak D call: TRBD2 (5 bases). Deletions cut 5 bases from V and 5 bases from J, with 12 bases between. The germline V gene has CDR1 SGHTA and CDR2 FQGNSA. The CDR3 extends over 13 amino acids. CDR3 residues: CASSPHREETQYF. The CDR3 nucleotides read TGTGCCAGCAGCCCCCATAGGGAGGAGACCCAGTACTTC. The whole variable domain, filled in from reference TRBV7-2 and TRBJ2-5, reads GAGVSQSPSNKVTEKGKDVELRCDPISGHTALYWYRQSLGQGLEFLIYFQGNSAPDKSGLPSDRFSAERTGGSVSTLTIQRTQQEDSAVYLCASSPHREETQYFGPGTRLLVL.

There are a few counts of this clone. The chain links TRBV7-2 to TRBJ2-2; no reliable D call. Trimming took off 1 base at V and 7 bases at J, with 10 bases between the two ends. CDR1 and CDR2 from the germline V gene are SGHTA and FQGNSA. The CDR3 sequence is 14 residues long. Here the CDR3 reads CASSLVRVDGELFF. CDR3 sequence (DNA): TGTGCCAGCAGCTTAGTCCGGGTTGACGGGGAGCTGTTTTTT.

This clone was observed once. The genes are TRBV5-4 and TRBJ1-6; 9 positions match TRBD1. The V gene's germline CDR1 is SGHNT and CDR2 YYREEE (reference sequence). The trim removed 0 bases at V and 8 bases at J, leaving 3 bases unmatched. CDR3 length equals 15 residues. The CDR3 DNA reads as TGTGCCAGCAGCTTGGGGGACAGGGTGTATTCACCCCTCCACTTT. The encoded protein is CASSLGDRVYSPLHF. Full variable domain (remainder filled in from reference TRBV5-4 and TRBJ1-6): ETGVTQSPTHLIKTRGQQVTLRCSSQSGHNTVSWYQQALGQGPQFIFQYYREEENGRGNFPPRFSGLQFPNYSSELNVNALELDDSALYLCASSLGDRVYSPLHFGNGTRLTVT.

V is TRBV7-9 and J is TRBJ1-2; D is undetermined. V gave up 2 bases and J gave up 5 bases, with 6 bases separating them. Germline V CDR1 and CDR2: SEHNR, FQNEAQ (reference sequence). This CDR3 comprises 12 residues. The CDR3 sequence: CASSLTQYGYTF. The CDR3 bases are TGTGCCAGCAGCTTAACACAGTATGGCTACACCTTC.

The V gene is TRBV7-2, the J gene TRBJ2-7; D possibly uses TRBD1 or TRBD2 (7 bases each). This CDR3 has 13 residues. Germline V gene sequence: CDR1 SGHTA, CDR2 FQGNSA. V was clipped by 4 bases and J by 7 bases, with 14 bases between them. CDR3 loop: CASSWEGAREQYF. CDR3 in DNA: TGTGCCAGCAGCTGGGAGGGGGCGCGGGAGCAGTACTTC.

Concerning this clone itself: Other nucleotide sequences from this sample produce the same CDR3. The J gene is TRBJ2-6, the V gene TRBV30; the D gene is possibly TRBD1 (5 bases). CDR1 GTSNPN and CDR2 SVGIG come from the germline V gene (reference sequence). The CDR3 has 12 residues. V gave up 5 bases and J gave up 4 bases, with 6 bases separating them. CDR3 in DNA: TGTGCCTGGTCAGGGGGGGCCAACGTCCTGACTTTC. This codes for CAWSGGANVLTF. The entire variable domain, with the rest obtained from reference TRBV30 and TRBJ2-6, is as follows: SQTIHQWPATLVQPVGSPLSLECTVEGTSNPNLYWYRQAAGRGLQLLFYSVGIGQISSEVPQNLSASRPQDRQFILSSKKLLLSDSGFYLCAWSGGANVLTFGAGSRLTVL.

This clone has a single count. The rearrangement links TRBV5-4 to TRBJ1-1, with a weak D call TRBD1 (5 bases). This CDR3 has 14 residues. The germline CDR1 and CDR2 sequences are SGHNT and YYREEE (reference sequence). Trimming took 3 bases from V and 5 from J, leaving 14 bases between them. The CDR3 DNA is TGTGCCAGCAGCTCCGGGACCGCTAGGACTGAAGCTTTCTTT. Translated: CASSSGTARTEAFF.